This T cell receptor beta chain was observed in a study of CD8+CD57+ T cells in acquired aplastic anemia. Study summary: Mean DNA quantity obtained from sorted CD4+ and CD8+ cells was around 3.2 ug.

Researchers used genomic DNA as the template to profile TCR beta VDJ and CDR3. MiXCR, applied by TCRdb to the reads, yields one record per CDR3 protein. The data show roughly 130,000 distinct CDR3 sequences, 48% seen once. Germline V gives CDR1 SGHTA, CDR2 FQGNSA. This CDR3 region has 13 residues. After removal of 4 bases from V and 6 bases from J, the junction contained 4 bases not matched to a gene. Sequencing was done on a sample of sorted CD4+, CD8+, or CD8+CD57+ T cells (not recorded which) from PBMCs. The chain employs TRBV7-2 and TRBJ2-7; TRBD1 matches at 9 bases. The sequence was obtained from a human donor in good health, serving as a control. This CDR3 is CASSSGQGAEQYF. CDR3 in DNA: TGTGCCAGCAGCTCGGGACAGGGCGCCGAGCAGTACTTC.